The 2 T cell receptor beta chains presented below share a single source sample, sequenced in a study of OX40 agonist ivuxolimab in advanced cancers. This table comes from immunoSEQ multiplex PCR, and its TCRdb copy is limited to in-frame clones, with some not included. The sample carries around 25,000 clones, around four fifths recorded once. The source was CD4+ or CD8+ T cells sorted from blood, collected in a trial of the OX40 agonist ivuxolimab. These receptor sequences come from an adult with an advanced solid tumor such as melanoma, head and neck, liver or kidney cancer.

The V gene is TRBV2, the J gene TRBJ2-3; 8 nucleotides agree with TRBD1. Looked up from germline, CDR1 is SNHLY and CDR2 is FYNNEI. V dropped 6 bases and J dropped 4; count of bases not matched to a gene: 6. The CDR3 loop spans 14 amino acids. The CDR3 DNA is TGTGCCAGCAGGGACAGGGTCAGAGCAGATACGCAGTATTTT. It translates to CASRDRVRADTQYF.

The gene calls are TRBV7-9 and TRBJ2-7; 11 bases line up with TRBD2. The CDR3 has 16 residues. Unmatched junction bases numbered 7, after V lost 5 bases and J lost 1 base. Germline-derived CDR1 and CDR2 are SEHNR and FQNEAQ (reference sequence). CDR3 sequence (DNA): TGTGCCAGCAGCATCAGACTAGCGGGGAAATCCTACGAGCAGTACTTC. This gives the protein CASSIRLAGKSYEQYF.